Below, one T cell receptor (beta chain) is given with its context. The data belong to a study of OX40 agonist ivuxolimab in advanced cancers. This table comes from immunoSEQ multiplex PCR, and its TCRdb copy is limited to in-frame clones, with some not included. Of over 40,000 clones in the sample, 75% to 90% were seen once. This TCR was recovered from an adult with an advanced solid tumor such as melanoma, head and neck, liver or kidney cancer. Here the sequenced sample was CD4+ or CD8+ T cells sorted from blood, taken in a trial of the OX40 agonist ivuxolimab.

For the CDR3, the DNA is TGTGCCTGGAGTCGTGGGAGGGCCGGTCGTGGGGCCAACGTCCTGACTTTC. It yields the protein CAWSRGRAGRGANVLTF. The chain carries TRBV30 and TRBJ2-6; 7 nucleotides match TRBD2. This CDR3 is 17 amino acids long. Germline V gene lookup returns CDR1 GTSNPN and CDR2 SVGIG (reference sequence). V shed 2 bases and J 3 bases; nucleotides not matched to a gene: 10.